The clone carrying this T cell receptor (beta chain) came up once. Germline V gene lookup returns CDR1 MDHEN and CDR2 SYDVKM. CDR3 length equals 17 residues. V lost 3 bases to trimming and J lost 0 bases, with 17 bases between them. The data belong to a study of shared T cell receptors in the human thymus. Generated by immunoSEQ multiplex PCR, the TCRdb table keeps only in-frame clones and is missing some. Found here are more than 550,000 clones, around 87% of them singletons; the top ten hold roughly 0.0086%. The same specimen was also included in a second study, on human thymus T cells. That source notes: Thymus pieces cut out during corrective heart surgery were the tissue that was used.

Sequences were obtained from thymocytes. The rearrangement links TRBV28 to TRBJ2-5; D might be TRBD2 (5 bases). This sequence originates from a boy under two years old with a congenital heart defect. CDR3 protein: CASSFEGQIVYQETQYF. The CDR3 bases are TGTGCCAGCAGTTTCGAGGGCCAAATCGTGTACCAAGAGACCCAGTACTTC.